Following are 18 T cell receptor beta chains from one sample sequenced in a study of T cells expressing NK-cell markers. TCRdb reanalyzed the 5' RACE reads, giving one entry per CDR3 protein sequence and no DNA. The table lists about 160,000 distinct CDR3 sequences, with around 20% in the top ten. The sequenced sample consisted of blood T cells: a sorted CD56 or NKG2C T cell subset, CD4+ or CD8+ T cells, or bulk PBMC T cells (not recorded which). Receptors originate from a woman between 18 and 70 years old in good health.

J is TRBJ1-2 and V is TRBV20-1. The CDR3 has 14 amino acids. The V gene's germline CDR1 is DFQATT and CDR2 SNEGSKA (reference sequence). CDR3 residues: CSARVTRAVYGYTF.

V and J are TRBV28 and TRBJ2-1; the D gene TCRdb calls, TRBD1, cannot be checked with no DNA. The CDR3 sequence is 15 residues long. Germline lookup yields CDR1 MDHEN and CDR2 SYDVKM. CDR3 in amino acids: CASSLRQGRLNEQFF.

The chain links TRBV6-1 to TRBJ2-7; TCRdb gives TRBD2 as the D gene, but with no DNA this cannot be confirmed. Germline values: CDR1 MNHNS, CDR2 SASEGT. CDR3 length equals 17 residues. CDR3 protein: CASSDELGGRFSYEQYF.

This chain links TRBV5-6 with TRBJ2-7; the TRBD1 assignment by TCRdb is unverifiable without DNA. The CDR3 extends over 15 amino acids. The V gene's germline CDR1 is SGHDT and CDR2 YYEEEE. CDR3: CASSNYRVGVYEQYF.

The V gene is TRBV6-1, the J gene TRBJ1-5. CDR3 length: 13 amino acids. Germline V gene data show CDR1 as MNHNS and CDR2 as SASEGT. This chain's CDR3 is CASGQGWGQPQHF.

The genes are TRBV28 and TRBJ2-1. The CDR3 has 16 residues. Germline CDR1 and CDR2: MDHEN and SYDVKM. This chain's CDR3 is CASSSSSSEPYNEQFF.

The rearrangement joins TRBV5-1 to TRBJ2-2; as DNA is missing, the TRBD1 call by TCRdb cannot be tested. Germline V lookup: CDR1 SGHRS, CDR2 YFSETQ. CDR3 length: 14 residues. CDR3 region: CASSPGQNTGELFF.

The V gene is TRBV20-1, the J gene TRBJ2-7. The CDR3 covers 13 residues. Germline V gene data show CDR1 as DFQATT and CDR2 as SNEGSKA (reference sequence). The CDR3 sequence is CSARGGSLHEQYF.

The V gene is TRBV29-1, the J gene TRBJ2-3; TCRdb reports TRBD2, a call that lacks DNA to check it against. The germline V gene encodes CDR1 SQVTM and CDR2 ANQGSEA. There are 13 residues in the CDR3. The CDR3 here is CSVTGPTADTQYF.

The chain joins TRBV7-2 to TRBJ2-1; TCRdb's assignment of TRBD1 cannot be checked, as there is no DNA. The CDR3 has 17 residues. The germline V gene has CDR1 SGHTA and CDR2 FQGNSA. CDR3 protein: CASSLADRGGSYNEQFF.

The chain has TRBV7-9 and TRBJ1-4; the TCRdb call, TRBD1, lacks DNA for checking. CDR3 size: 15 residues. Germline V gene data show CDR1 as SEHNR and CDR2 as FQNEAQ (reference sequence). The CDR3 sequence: CASSSRQGLNEKLFF.

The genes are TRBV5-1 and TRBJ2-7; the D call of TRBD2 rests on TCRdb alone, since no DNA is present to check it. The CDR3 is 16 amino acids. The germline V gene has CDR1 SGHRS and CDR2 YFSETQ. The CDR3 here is CASSWRTPGLVYEQYF. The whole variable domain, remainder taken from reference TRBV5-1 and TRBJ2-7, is KAGVTQTPRYLIKTRGQQVTLSCSPISGHRSVSWYQQTPGQGLQFLFEYFSETQRNKGNFPGRFSGRQFSNSRSEMNVSTLELGDSALYLCASSWRTPGLVYEQYFGPGTRLTVT.

The CDR3 here is CAWSASTGINEQFF. V usage is TRBV30 and J usage is TRBJ2-1; no DNA is available, so the TRBD1 call from TCRdb remains unchecked. The CDR3 contains 14 residues. Germline V gives CDR1 GTSNPN, CDR2 SVGIG (reference sequence).

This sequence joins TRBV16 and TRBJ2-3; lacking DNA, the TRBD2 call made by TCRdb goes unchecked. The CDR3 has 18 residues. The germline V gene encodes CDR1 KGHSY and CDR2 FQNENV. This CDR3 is CASSPGLAGDSGTDTQYF.

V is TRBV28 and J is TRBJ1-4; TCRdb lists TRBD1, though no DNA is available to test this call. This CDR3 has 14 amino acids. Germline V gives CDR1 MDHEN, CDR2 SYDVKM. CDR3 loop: CASSLWLEPGKLFF.

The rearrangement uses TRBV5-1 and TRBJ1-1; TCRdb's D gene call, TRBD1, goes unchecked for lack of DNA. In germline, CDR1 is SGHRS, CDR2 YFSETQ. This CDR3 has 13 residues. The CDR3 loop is CASRKGTYTEAFF. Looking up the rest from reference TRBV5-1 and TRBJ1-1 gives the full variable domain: KAGVTQTPRYLIKTRGQQVTLSCSPISGHRSVSWYQQTPGQGLQFLFEYFSETQRNKGNFPGRFSGRQFSNSRSEMNVSTLELGDSALYLCASRKGTYTEAFFGQGTRLTVV.

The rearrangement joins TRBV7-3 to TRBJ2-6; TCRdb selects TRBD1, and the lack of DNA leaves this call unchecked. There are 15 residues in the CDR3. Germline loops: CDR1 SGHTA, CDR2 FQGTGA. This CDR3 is CASSPGQSGANVLTF.

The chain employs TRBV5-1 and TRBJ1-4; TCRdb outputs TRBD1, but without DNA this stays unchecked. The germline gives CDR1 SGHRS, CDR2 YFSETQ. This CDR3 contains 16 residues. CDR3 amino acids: CASSWGGQGASEKLFF. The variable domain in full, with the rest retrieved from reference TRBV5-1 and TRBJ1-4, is KAGVTQTPRYLIKTRGQQVTLSCSPISGHRSVSWYQQTPGQGLQFLFEYFSETQRNKGNFPGRFSGRQFSNSRSEMNVSTLELGDSALYLCASSWGGQGASEKLFFGSGTQLSVL.